The sequence of this T cell receptor (beta chain) was determined in a study of glioma-infiltrating T cells after dendritic cell vaccination. Study at large: Monocyte-derived dendritic cells, cultured approximately seven days with IL-4 and GM-CSF, were pulsed with autologous tumor lysate. Points from the study as a whole: Complete blood and tumor specimen sets were limited to few patients.

As to this clone: No antigen is known for it.

Assay: immunoSEQ multiplex PCR; the TCRdb copy retains only in-frame clones and omits some. The sample yields 95,000 to 110,000 clones, roughly 79% seen once. Fresh-frozen tumor tissue and more than two years of survival data were available for all. All glioblastoma patients lacked an isocitrate dehydrogenase mutation. The CDR3 totals 12 residues. The germline CDR1 and CDR2 sequences are MNHEY and SMNVEV (reference sequence). The trim removed 8 bases at V and 0 bases at J, leaving 0 bases unmatched. This receptor was obtained from a human donor with glioblastoma. V and J are TRBV27 and TRBJ2-5; TRBD1 matches at 7 bases. Material: blood, obtained before dendritic cell vaccination. The CDR3 here is CASGTDQETQYF. The CDR3 nucleotides read TGTGCCAGCGGGACAGACCAAGAGACCCAGTACTTC.